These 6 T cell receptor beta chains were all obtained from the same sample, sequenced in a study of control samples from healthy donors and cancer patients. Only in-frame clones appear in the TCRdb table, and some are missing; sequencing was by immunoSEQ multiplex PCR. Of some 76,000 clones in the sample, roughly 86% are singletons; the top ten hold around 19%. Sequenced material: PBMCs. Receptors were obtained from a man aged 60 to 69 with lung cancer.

The CDR3 region is CASSLRLAGDTQYF. CDR3 DNA: TGTGCCAGCAGTCTCCGACTAGCTGGAGATACGCAGTATTTT. This rearrangement joins TRBV27 to TRBJ2-3; TRBD2 aligns across 7 bases. Germline V lookup: CDR1 MNHEY, CDR2 SMNVEV (reference sequence). With 5 bases clipped from V and 5 bases from J, the junction kept 7 bases outside the gene matches. The length of the CDR3 is 14 residues.

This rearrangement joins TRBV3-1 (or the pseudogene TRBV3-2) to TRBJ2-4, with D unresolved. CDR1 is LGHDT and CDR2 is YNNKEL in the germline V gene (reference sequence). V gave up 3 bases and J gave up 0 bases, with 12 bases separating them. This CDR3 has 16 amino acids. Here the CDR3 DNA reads TGTGCCAGCAGCCACGACGGCATCCTAGCCAAAAACATTCAGTACTTC. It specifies CASSHDGILAKNIQYF.

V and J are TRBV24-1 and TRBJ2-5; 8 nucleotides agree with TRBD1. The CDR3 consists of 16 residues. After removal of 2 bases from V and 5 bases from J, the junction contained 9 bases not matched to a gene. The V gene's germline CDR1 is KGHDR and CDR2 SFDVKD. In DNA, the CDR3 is TGTGCCACCAGTGATTCCCGGACAGGGATTAAGGAGACCCAGTACTTC. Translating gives CATSDSRTGIKETQYF.

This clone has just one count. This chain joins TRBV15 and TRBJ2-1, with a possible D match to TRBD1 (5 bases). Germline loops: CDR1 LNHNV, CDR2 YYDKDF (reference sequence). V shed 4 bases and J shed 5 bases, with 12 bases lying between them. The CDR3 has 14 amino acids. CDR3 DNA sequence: TGTGCCACCAGCATAGGGGTCACTAACAATGAGCAGTTCTTC. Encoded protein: CATSIGVTNNEQFF.

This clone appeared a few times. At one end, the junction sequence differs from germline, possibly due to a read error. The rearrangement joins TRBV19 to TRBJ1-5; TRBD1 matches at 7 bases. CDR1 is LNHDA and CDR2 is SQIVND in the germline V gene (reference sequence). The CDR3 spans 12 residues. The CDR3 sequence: CASSTRDSLPYF. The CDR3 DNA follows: TGTGCCAGTAGTACACGGGACAGCCTCCCGTATTTT.

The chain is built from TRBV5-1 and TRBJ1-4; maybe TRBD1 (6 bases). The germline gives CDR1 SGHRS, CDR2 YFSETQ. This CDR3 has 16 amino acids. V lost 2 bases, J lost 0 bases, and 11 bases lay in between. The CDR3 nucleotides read TGCGCCAGCAGCTTTACCGACAGGCCAACTAATGAAAAACTGTTTTTT. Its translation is CASSFTDRPTNEKLFF.